This T cell receptor beta chain was sequenced for a study of blood T cell repertoires in COVID-19. About the research overall: The United States, Italy and Spain supplied acute and convalescent COVID-19 samples. PBMCs, B-cell-depleted T cells, or T cells provided the cDNA or gDNA that made up the material.

As processed by the authors: The authors estimated nucleated cell counts from reference gene primer amplification. Clones were sequenced by immunoSEQ multiplex PCR, and TCRdb holds only the in-frame ones, with some missing. V, J and clone size reflect that table, while D and trimming were determined from the DNA. The sample lists tens of thousands of clones, roughly 87% occurring once. The CDR3 loop spans 14 amino acids. Trimming at V came to 3 bases and at J to 7 bases, leaving 6 bases not matched to a gene. CDR1 and CDR2 (germline): KGHSH, LQKENI. Specimen: peripheral blood. The chain has TRBV18 and TRBJ1-2, with TRBD1 matching 9 bases. The TCR comes from a woman in her fifties or sixties with active or convalescent COVID-19. The chain's CDR3 is CASSPGTGSRGYTF. CDR3 bases: TGTGCCAGCTCACCCGGGACAGGGTCCCGTGGCTACACCTTC.